This T cell receptor beta chain derives from a study of OX40 agonist ivuxolimab in advanced cancers. Measured with immunoSEQ multiplex PCR; TCRdb has only the in-frame clones, and not every one. Seen here are 65,000 to 80,000 clones, around 93% observed once, and the top ten hold approximately 0.5%. Sequenced here: CD4+ or CD8+ T cells sorted from blood, sampled in a trial of the OX40 agonist ivuxolimab. This TCR was recovered from an adult with an advanced solid tumor such as melanoma, head and neck, liver or kidney cancer.

The CDR3 loop reads CASSLGTVRTNYGYTF. CDR3 DNA sequence: TGTGCCAGCTCACTCGGGACAGTTAGAACCAACTATGGCTACACCTTC. The chain has TRBV18 and TRBJ1-2; 7 nucleotides agree with TRBD1. Germline V lookup: CDR1 KGHSH, CDR2 LQKENI. The V segment lost 4 bases and the J segment 2 bases; nucleotides outside the gene matches: 10. This CDR3 is 16 amino acids long.